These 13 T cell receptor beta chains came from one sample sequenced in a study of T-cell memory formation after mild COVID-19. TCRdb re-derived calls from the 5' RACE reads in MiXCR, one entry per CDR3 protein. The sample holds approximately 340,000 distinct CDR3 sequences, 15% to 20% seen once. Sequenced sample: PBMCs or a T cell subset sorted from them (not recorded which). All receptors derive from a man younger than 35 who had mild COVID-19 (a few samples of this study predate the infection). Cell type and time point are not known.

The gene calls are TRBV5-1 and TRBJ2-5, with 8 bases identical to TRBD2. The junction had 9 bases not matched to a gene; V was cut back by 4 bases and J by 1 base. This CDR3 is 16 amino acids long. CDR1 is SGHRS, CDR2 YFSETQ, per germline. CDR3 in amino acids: CASSPRTRGAQETQYF. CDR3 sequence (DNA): TGCGCCAGCAGCCCGCGTACGCGGGGGGCCCAAGAGACCCAGTACTTC. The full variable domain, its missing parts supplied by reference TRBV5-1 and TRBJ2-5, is KAGVTQTPRYLIKTRGQQVTLSCSPISGHRSVSWYQQTPGQGLQFLFEYFSETQRNKGNFPGRFSGRQFSNSRSEMNVSTLELGDSALYLCASSPRTRGAQETQYFGPGTRLLVL.

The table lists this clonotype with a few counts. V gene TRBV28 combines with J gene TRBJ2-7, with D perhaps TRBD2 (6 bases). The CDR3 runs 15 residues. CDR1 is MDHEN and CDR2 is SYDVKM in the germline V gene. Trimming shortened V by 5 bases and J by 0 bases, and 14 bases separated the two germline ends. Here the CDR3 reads CASSQGGATSYEQYV. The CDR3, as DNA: TGTGCCAGCAGTCAAGGCGGGGCCACCTCCTACGAGCAGTACGTC.

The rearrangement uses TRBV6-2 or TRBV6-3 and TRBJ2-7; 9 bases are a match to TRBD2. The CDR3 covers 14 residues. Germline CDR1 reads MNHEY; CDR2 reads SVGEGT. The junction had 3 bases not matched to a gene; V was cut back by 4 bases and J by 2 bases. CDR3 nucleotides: TGTGCCAGCAGTTCCGCGGGGGGGACCTACGAGCAGTACTTC. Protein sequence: CASSSAGGTYEQYF.

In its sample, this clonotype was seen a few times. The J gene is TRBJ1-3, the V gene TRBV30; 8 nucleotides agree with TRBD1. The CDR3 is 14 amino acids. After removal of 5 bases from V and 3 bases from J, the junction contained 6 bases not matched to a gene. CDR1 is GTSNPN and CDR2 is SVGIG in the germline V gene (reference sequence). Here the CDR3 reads CAWGGQGFGNTIYF. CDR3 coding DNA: TGTGCCTGGGGCGGACAGGGATTTGGAAACACCATATATTTT.

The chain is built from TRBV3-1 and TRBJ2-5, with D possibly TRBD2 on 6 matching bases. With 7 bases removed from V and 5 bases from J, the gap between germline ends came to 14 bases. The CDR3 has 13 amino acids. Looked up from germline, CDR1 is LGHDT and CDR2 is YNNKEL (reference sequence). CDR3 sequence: CASTPGVGETQYF. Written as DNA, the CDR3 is TGTGCCAGCACCCCGGGGGTCGGGGAGACCCAGTACTTC.

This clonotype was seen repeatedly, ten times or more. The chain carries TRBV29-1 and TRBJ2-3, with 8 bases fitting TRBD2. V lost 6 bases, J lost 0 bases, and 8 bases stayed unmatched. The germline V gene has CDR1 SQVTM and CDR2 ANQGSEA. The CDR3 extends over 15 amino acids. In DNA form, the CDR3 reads TGCAGCGTGCCCCGGGGGGGGCTTAGCACAGATACGCAGTATTTT. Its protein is CSVPRGGLSTDTQYF.

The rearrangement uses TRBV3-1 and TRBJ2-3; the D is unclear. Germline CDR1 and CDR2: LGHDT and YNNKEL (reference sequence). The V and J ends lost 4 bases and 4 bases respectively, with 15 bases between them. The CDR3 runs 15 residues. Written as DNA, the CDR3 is TGTGCCAGCAGCCCCCCCTGGGCCCTCGCAGATACGCAGTATTTT. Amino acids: CASSPPWALADTQYF.

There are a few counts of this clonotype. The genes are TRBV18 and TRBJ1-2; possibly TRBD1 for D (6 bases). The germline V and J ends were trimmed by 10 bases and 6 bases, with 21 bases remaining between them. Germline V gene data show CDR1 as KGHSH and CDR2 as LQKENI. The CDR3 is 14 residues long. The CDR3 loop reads CATGSQGHGNGYTF. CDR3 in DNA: TGTGCCACTGGGAGTCAGGGACATGGTAATGGCTACACCTTC.

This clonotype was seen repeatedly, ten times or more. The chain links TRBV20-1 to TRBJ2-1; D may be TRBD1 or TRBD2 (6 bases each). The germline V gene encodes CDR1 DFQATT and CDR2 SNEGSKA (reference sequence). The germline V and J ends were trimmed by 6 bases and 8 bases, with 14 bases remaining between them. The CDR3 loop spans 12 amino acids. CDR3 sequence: CSARLGGDEQFF. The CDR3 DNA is TGCAGTGCCAGACTGGGGGGCGATGAGCAGTTCTTC.

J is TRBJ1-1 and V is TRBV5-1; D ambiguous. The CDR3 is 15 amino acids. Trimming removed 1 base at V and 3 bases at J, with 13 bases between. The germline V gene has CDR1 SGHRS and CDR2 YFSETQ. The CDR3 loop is CASSLCSSVHTEAFF. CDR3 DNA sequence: TGCGCCAGCAGCTTGTGTAGCAGTGTGCACACTGAAGCTTTCTTT.

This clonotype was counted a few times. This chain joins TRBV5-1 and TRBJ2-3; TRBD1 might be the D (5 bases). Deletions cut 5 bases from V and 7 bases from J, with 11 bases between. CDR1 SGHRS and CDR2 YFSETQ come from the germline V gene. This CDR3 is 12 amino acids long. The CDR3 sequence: CASSSRQNTQYF. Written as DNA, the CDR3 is TGCGCCAGCAGTAGTAGACAGAATACGCAGTATTTT.

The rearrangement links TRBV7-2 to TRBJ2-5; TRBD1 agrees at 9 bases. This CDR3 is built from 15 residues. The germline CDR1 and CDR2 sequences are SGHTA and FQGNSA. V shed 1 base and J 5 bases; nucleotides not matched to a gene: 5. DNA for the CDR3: TGTGCCAGCAGCTTAGGACAGGGGGGTTGGGAGACCCAGTACTTC. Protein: CASSLGQGGWETQYF.

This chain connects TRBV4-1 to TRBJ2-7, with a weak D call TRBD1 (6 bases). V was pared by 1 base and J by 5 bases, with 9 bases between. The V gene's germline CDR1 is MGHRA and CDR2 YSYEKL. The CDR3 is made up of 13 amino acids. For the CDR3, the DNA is TGCGCCAGCAGCCAAGGCCCAGGGGACGAGCAGTACGTC. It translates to CASSQGPGDEQYV.